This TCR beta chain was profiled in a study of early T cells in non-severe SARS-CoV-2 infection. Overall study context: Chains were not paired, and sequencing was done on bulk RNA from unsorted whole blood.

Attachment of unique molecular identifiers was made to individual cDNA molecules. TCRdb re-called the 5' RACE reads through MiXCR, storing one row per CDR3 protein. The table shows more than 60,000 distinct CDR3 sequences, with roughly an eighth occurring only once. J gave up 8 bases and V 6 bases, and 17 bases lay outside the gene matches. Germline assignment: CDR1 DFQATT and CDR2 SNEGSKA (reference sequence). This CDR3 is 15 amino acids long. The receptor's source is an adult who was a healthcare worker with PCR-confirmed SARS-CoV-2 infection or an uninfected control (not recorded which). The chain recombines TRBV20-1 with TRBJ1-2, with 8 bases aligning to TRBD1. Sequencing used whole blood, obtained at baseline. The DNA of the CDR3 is TGCAGTGCCCCCGAGCGGGCAGGGGGCTTCTGGGGCTACACCTTC. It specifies CSAPERAGGFWGYTF.